A selection of T cell receptor beta chains follows, all from one sample in a study of shared clonotypes between healthy human individuals. Produced via immunoSEQ multiplex PCR; TCRdb's table is partial and in-frame only. Of approximately 2,000,000 clones in the sample, 85% to 95% were seen once. What was sequenced was naive CD4+ T cells from PBMCs. These receptors were obtained from a man younger than 35 in good health. Some clones in this sample may be carry-over from other donors' samples. Each CDR3 is given with its conserved first and last residue. D genes are given only for firm matches. Expanded clones are given a class, and other clones once, few, many or no size at all.

TRBJ2-3	.	TRBV9	TRBD1	CASSVQGASDTQYF	TGTGCCAGCAGCGTCCAGGGGGCCTCAGATACGCAGTATTTT
TRBJ2-2	.	TRBV4-2	.	CASSQVMAGELFF	TGTGCCAGCAGCCAAGTCATGGCCGGGGAGCTGTTTTTT
TRBJ1-2	.	TRBV7-2	TRBD1	CASSAPGQGPSGGYTF	TGTGCCAGCAGCGCCCCGGGACAGGGCCCATCGGGGGGCTACACCTTC
TRBJ1-1	.	TRBV5-1	.	CASSLVTGVVTEAFF	TGCGCCAGCAGCTTGGTTACAGGAGTAGTGACTGAAGCTTTCTTT
TRBJ2-5	.	TRBV7-8	.	CASSQWSLQRRETQYF	TGTGCCAGCAGCCAATGGAGCCTCCAGAGGCGGGAGACCCAGTACTTC
TRBJ2-5	.	TRBV25-1	TRBD1	CASSDWTGNQETQYF	TGTGCCAGCAGTGACTGGACAGGGAACCAAGAGACCCAGTACTTC
TRBJ2-7	.	TRBV7-6	.	CASSTRDGISYEQYF	TGTGCCAGCAGCACGAGGGACGGTATCTCCTACGAGCAGTACTTC
TRBJ1-1	.	TRBV18	.	CASSPASSGNTEAFF	TGTGCCAGCTCACCTGCATCATCAGGGAACACTGAAGCTTTCTTT
TRBJ2-2	once	TRBV10-2	TRBD2	CASRADRLAPNTGELFF	TGCGCCAGCAGAGCAGACCGACTAGCGCCGAACACCGGGGAGCTGTTTTTT
TRBJ1-1	few	TRBV11-2	.	CASSLEMLNTEAFF	TGTGCCAGCAGCTTAGAGATGTTGAACACTGAAGCTTTCTTT
TRBJ2-7	.	TRBV28	TRBD2	CASSSGGPEQYF	TGTGCCAGCAGTTCGGGGGGGCCCGAGCAGTACTTC
TRBJ2-1	.	TRBV2	.	CASSLIAGSYNEQFF	TGTGCCAGCAGTCTCATTGCAGGTTCCTACAATGAGCAGTTCTTC
TRBJ2-7	.	TRBV5-6	.	CASSLGPFEDEQYF	TGTGCCAGCAGCTTGGGACCCTTTGAAGACGAGCAGTACTTC
TRBJ1-1	.	TRBV7-6	.	CASSLEAGRTAFF	TGTGCCAGCAGCTTAGAAGCTGGGAGAACGGCTTTCTTT
TRBJ2-1	.	TRBV2	.	CASGGAYEQFF	TGTGCCAGCGGTGGGGCCTATGAGCAGTTCTTC
TRBJ2-5	.	TRBV7-2	.	CASSAAETQYF	TGTGCCAGCAGCGCCGCGGAGACCCAGTACTTC
TRBJ2-3	.	TRBV18	.	CASSPLSRSDTQYF	TGTGCCAGCTCACCACTTAGTCGGTCAGATACGCAGTATTTT
TRBJ1-2	.	TRBV5-4	.	CASSYTYDGYTF	TGTGCCAGCAGCTACACCTACGATGGCTACACCTTC
TRBJ1-4	.	TRBV28	.	CASSLSPHQGPLFF	TGTGCCAGCAGTTTAAGCCCCCACCAGGGTCCACTGTTTTTT
TRBJ2-6	.	TRBV5-1	.	CASSEGFSGANVLTF	TGCGCCAGCAGCGAAGGCTTCTCTGGGGCCAACGTCCTGACTTTC
TRBJ1-2	.	TRBV6-6	.	CASSPGLDGYTF	TGTGCCAGCAGCCCCGGTTTGGATGGCTACACCTTC
TRBJ1-2	.	TRBV19	TRBD1	CASADPGTGGFGYTF	TGTGCCAGTGCGGACCCCGGGACAGGGGGCTTCGGCTACACCTTC
TRBJ1-5	.	TRBV21-1	.	CASFSTGQGNQPQHF	TGTGCCAGCTTTTCGACCGGACAGGGGAATCAGCCCCAGCATTTT
TRBJ2-5	.	TRBV28	.	CASSPRGGETQYF	TGTGCCAGCAGCCCCAGGGGGGGGGAGACCCAGTACTTC
TRBJ1-2	few	TRBV4-1	.	CASSQDVKANYGYTF	TGCGCCAGCAGCCAAGATGTCAAAGCTAACTATGGCTACACCTTC
TRBJ2-6	once	TRBV6-1	.	CASSDGFGANVLTF	TGTGCCAGCAGTGACGGATTCGGGGCCAACGTCCTGACTTTC
TRBJ2-5	.	TRBV5-1	.	CASSFDPQTQYF	TGCGCCAGCAGCTTCGACCCCCAGACCCAGTACTTC
TRBJ1-5	.	TRBV6-1	.	CASSEWGVMGDQPQHF	TGTGCCAGCAGTGAATGGGGGGTAATGGGCGATCAGCCCCAGCATTTT
TRBJ1-1	.	TRBV18	TRBD1	CASSPTGANTEAFF	TGTGCCAGCTCACCAACAGGGGCGAACACTGAAGCTTTCTTT
TRBJ1-4	.	TRBV27	.	CASSSPPGKLFF	TGTGCCAGCAGTTCCCCCCCCGGAAAACTGTTTTTT
TRBJ2-5	.	TRBV7-9	.	CASSLVSWGSWETQYF	TGTGCCAGCAGCTTAGTTTCGTGGGGGTCCTGGGAGACCCAGTACTTC